Listed here are 27 T cell receptor beta chains from one sample, sequenced in a study of T-cell reconstitution after alpha-beta-depleted transplantation in children. The authors prepared the TCRbeta library with unique molecular identifiers. TCRdb reanalysed the PCR reads using MiXCR and keeps one entry per CDR3 protein. The sample has a few hundred thousand distinct CDR3 sequences; about an eighth are singletons. Sequenced here: PBMCs, sampled from the stem cell graft. The receptors originated from a human donor who donated a stem cell graft to a child with Fanconi anemia.

This clonotype occurred a few times. In nucleotides, the CDR3 is TGCGCCAGCAGCCTAAGGGGGTCGGAACTGTTTTTT. As protein: CASSLRGSELFF. This sequence joins TRBV5-1 and TRBJ1-4, with D possibly being TRBD1 (6 bases). CDR3 length: 12 residues. Deletions cut 4 bases from V and 12 bases from J, with 13 bases between. CDR1 SGHRS and CDR2 YFSETQ come from the germline V gene.

This clonotype was counted a few times. The genes are TRBV7-9 and TRBJ2-3; D uncertain. Trimming pared 5 bases from V and 0 bases from J, leaving 15 bases between. The CDR3 has 16 residues. In germline, CDR1 is SEHNR, CDR2 FQNEAQ (reference sequence). The CDR3 bases are TGTGCCAGCAGCCGCCGTAAGGAGTCTAGCACAGATACGCAGTATTTT. This translates into CASSRRKESSTDTQYF.

This clonotype was counted at least ten times. Relative to the germline gene, one junction end is altered; a read error may explain this. The CDR3 bases are TGTGCCAGCAGCCTAGGGGGAAACACCGGGGAGCTGTTTTTT. It yields the protein CASSLGGNTGELFF. The rearrangement uses TRBV5-1 and TRBJ2-2, with D possibly TRBD1 on 6 matching bases. The CDR3 has 14 amino acids. Germline assignment: CDR1 SGHRS and CDR2 YFSETQ.

The CDR3 region has the DNA TGTGCCAGCAGCCGCCAGGGGCGGGCTGAAGCTTTCTTT. It translates to CASSRQGRAEAFF. V and J are TRBV7-2 and TRBJ1-1; tentatively, D is TRBD1 (6 bases). Germline V gene lookup returns CDR1 SGHTA and CDR2 FQGNSA. Trimming cost V 5 bases and J 6 bases, with 13 bases left between them. The CDR3 spans 13 residues. Complete variable domain (other parts from reference TRBV7-2 and TRBJ1-1): GAGVSQSPSNKVTEKGKDVELRCDPISGHTALYWYRQSLGQGLEFLIYFQGNSAPDKSGLPSDRFSAERTGGSVSTLTIQRTQQEDSAVYLCASSRQGRAEAFFGQGTRLTVV.

This clonotype appeared a few times. This sequence joins TRBV10-2 and TRBJ2-2, with D perhaps TRBD2 (6 bases). The V end lost 3 bases, the J end lost 7 bases, and 12 bases lay between the germline ends. CDR1 is WSHSY and CDR2 is SAAADI in the germline V gene. This CDR3 has 14 amino acids. The CDR3 nucleotides are TGCGCCAGCAGTGATTGGGGGGAGCGCGGGGAGCTGTTTTTT. Encoded protein: CASSDWGERGELFF.

This clonotype was seen a handful of times. The J gene is TRBJ2-3, the V gene TRBV4-3; D is ambiguous. This CDR3 is built from 15 residues. Germline CDR1 and CDR2: LGHNA and YSLEER. The V gene lost 0 bases and the J gene lost 7 bases, with 14 bases spanning the gap. The CDR3 sequence is CASSQDLVRTNTQYF. CDR3 nucleotide sequence: TGCGCCAGCAGCCAAGATCTAGTAAGGACCAATACGCAGTATTTT.

This clonotype was detected ten times or more. In nucleotides, the CDR3 is TGCGCCAGCAACCGGGACAGCCTCTCCGAGCAACCCTATGGCTACACCTTC. This codes for CASNRDSLSEQPYGYTF. The chain couples TRBV5-1 to TRBJ1-2, with 7 bases lining up with TRBD1. The CDR3 consists of 17 residues. The trim removed 6 bases at V and 4 bases at J, leaving 18 bases unmatched. Germline CDR1 and CDR2: SGHRS and YFSETQ.

This clonotype showed up many times. The chain couples TRBV27 to TRBJ1-1; D unclear. V lost 7 bases and J lost 1, with 4 bases in between. CDR1 and CDR2 from the germline V gene are MNHEY and SMNVEV (reference sequence). This CDR3 spans 11 amino acids. Written as DNA, the CDR3 is TGTGCCAGCATGGGGAACACTGAAGCTTTCTTT. Its translation is CASMGNTEAFF.

This clonotype occurred many times. The rearrangement links TRBV5-5 to TRBJ2-3; D perhaps matches TRBD1 (6 bases). The germline V and J ends were trimmed by 1 base and 7 bases, with 16 bases remaining between them. CDR3 length: 15 amino acids. Germline V gene data show CDR1 as SGHKS and CDR2 as YYEKEE (reference sequence). The CDR3 region is CASSLRGIDPNTQYF. CDR3 bases: TGTGCCAGCAGCTTGAGGGGGATCGATCCTAATACGCAGTATTTT.

The chain links TRBV11-2 to TRBJ2-5; D gene ambiguous. Trimming pared 7 bases from V and 7 bases from J, leaving 10 bases between. This CDR3 has 11 amino acids. Germline V gene lookup returns CDR1 SGHAT and CDR2 FQNNGV. CDR3 sequence (DNA): TGTGCCAGCAAGTCTTCCGGGACCCAGTACTTC. Protein: CASKSSGTQYF.

The chain is built from TRBV5-1 and TRBJ1-2; D is unresolved. V was clipped by 7 bases and J by 2 bases, with 12 bases between them. Germline values: CDR1 SGHRS, CDR2 YFSETQ. The CDR3 consists of 13 residues. CDR3 in amino acids: CASARTDNYGYTF. CDR3 nucleotides: TGCGCCAGCGCCAGGACGGACAACTATGGCTACACCTTC.

This clonotype has ten or more counts. The V gene is TRBV9, the J gene TRBJ2-4; D is unresolved. V lost 0 bases and J lost 6, with 7 bases in between. This CDR3 is built from 13 residues. Germline V gene lookup returns CDR1 SGDLS and CDR2 YYNGEE. Here the CDR3 reads CASSVDGVNIQYF. CDR3 coding DNA: TGTGCCAGCAGCGTAGATGGGGTAAACATTCAGTACTTC.

This clonotype was counted only a few times. The gene calls are TRBV10-3 and TRBJ1-1, with 12 bases fitting TRBD1. The germline V gene encodes CDR1 ENHRY and CDR2 SYGVKD. V lost 1 base, J lost 3 bases, and 15 bases stayed unmatched. This CDR3 contains 20 residues. CDR3 loop: CAISEFRDRGRGQADTEAFF. The CDR3 region has the DNA TGTGCCATCAGTGAGTTCCGGGACAGGGGGCGCGGGCAAGCGGACACTGAAGCTTTCTTT.

Concerning this clonotype itself: This sequence may be a read error, since a much larger clone differs from it by one base. Since the CDR3 does not end with the conserved phenylalanine or tryptophan, this likely comes from a read error. The rearrangement links TRBV13 to TRBJ2-7; D remains ambiguous. In germline, CDR1 is PRHDT, CDR2 FYEKMQ (reference sequence). This CDR3 has 11 amino acids. V lost 5 bases to trimming and J lost 4 bases, with 6 bases between them. The CDR3 is CASSAQYEQYS. The DNA for the CDR3 is TGTGCCAGCAGCGCCCAATACGAGCAGTACTCC.

The chain couples TRBV5-1 to TRBJ2-2; D is perhaps TRBD1 (6 bases). CDR1 is SGHRS and CDR2 is YFSETQ in the germline V gene. Trimming took 1 base from V and 3 from J, leaving 13 bases between them. The CDR3 sequence is 16 residues long. CDR3 DNA sequence: TGCGCCAGCAGCTTGTTTGAAAACAGGGACACCGGGGAGCTGTTTTTT. Its translation is CASSLFENRDTGELFF.

This clonotype was seen repeatedly, ten times or more. The genes are TRBV13 and TRBJ1-1; tentative D call: TRBD1 (6 bases). The CDR3 spans 14 residues. The V gene's germline CDR1 is PRHDT and CDR2 FYEKMQ (reference sequence). Trimming shortened V by 5 bases and J by 1 base, and 11 bases separated the two germline ends. The CDR3 region is CASSVMTGNTEAFF. The CDR3 bases are TGTGCCAGCAGCGTAATGACAGGGAACACTGAAGCTTTCTTT.

This chain links TRBV5-1 with TRBJ2-6; 13 bases align to TRBD2. With V trimmed by 3 bases and J by 9 bases, 6 bases remained unmatched. The CDR3 spans 16 residues. Per the germline V gene, CDR1 is SGHRS and CDR2 is YFSETQ. The CDR3 coding sequence is TGCGCCAGCAGCTCGACTAGCGGGGGGACATTCAACGTCCTGACTTTC. It codes for CASSSTSGGTFNVLTF.

This rearrangement joins TRBV28 to TRBJ1-2; TRBD1 might be the D (5 bases). The germline CDR1 and CDR2 sequences are MDHEN and SYDVKM. There are 14 residues in the CDR3. V lost 4 bases to trimming and J lost 0 bases, with 9 bases between them. DNA of the CDR3: TGTGCCAGCAGTTCTCCAGGGACTAACTATGGCTACACCTTC. This encodes CASSSPGTNYGYTF.

The chain combines TRBV6-1 with TRBJ2-5; 9 bases map to TRBD1. The CDR3 is made up of 15 amino acids. Trimming removed 6 bases from V and 2 bases from J; junction bases left unmatched: 7. Germline V lookup: CDR1 MNHNS, CDR2 SASEGT. The CDR3 reads CASSQQGALQETQYF. The CDR3 nucleotides are TGTGCCAGCAGCCAACAGGGGGCTCTTCAAGAGACCCAGTACTTC.

This clonotype was observed many times. One end of the junction varies from germline; a read error may be responsible. The chain recombines TRBV12-3 or TRBV12-4 with TRBJ2-1; D is perhaps TRBD1 or TRBD2 (6 bases each). The CDR3 consists of 14 residues. The CDR3 protein is CASSLEGGYNEQFF. CDR3 bases: TGCGCCAGCAGCTTGGAAGGGGGGTACAATGAGCAGTTCTTC.

This clonotype was found many times. The CDR3 sequence is CATSRDYQGEETQYF. CDR3 nucleotides: TGTGCCACCAGCAGAGATTATCAGGGTGAAGAGACCCAGTACTTC. The V gene is TRBV15, the J gene TRBJ2-5, with D possibly matching TRBD1 (5 bases). The CDR3 totals 15 residues. Germline lookup yields CDR1 LNHNV and CDR2 YYDKDF (reference sequence). V lost 0 bases and J 3 bases, leaving 11 bases between the germline ends.

This chain joins TRBV3-1 and TRBJ1-6; D may be TRBD1 (6 bases). Germline CDR1 LGHDT, CDR2 YNNKEL (reference sequence). Deletions cut 11 bases from V and 6 bases from J, with 14 bases between. The CDR3 contains 13 residues. The CDR3 protein is CAVGRGLNSPLHF. Here the CDR3 DNA reads TGTGCCGTCGGGCGGGGGCTTAATTCACCCCTCCACTTT.

This clonotype appeared many times. V usage is TRBV29-1 and J usage is TRBJ2-5, with D possibly TRBD2 on 6 matching bases. The V end lost 2 bases, the J end lost 4 bases, and 14 bases lay between the germline ends. Germline V gives CDR1 SQVTM, CDR2 ANQGSEA. There are 14 residues in the CDR3. This chain's CDR3 is CSVEYYTGRETQYF. Written as DNA, the CDR3 is TGCAGCGTTGAATACTACACCGGGAGAGAGACCCAGTACTTC. Drawing the rest from reference TRBV29-1 and TRBJ2-5, the complete variable domain is SAVISQKPSRDICQRGTSLTIQCQVDSQVTMMFWYRQQPGQSLTLIATANQGSEATYESGFVIDKFPISRPNLTFSTLTVSNMSPEDSSIYLCSVEYYTGRETQYFGPGTRLLVL.

This clonotype was seen more than once but under ten times. The rearrangement joins TRBV5-1 to TRBJ1-3; unclear D gene. The CDR3 runs 16 residues. CDR1 is SGHRS, CDR2 YFSETQ, per germline. V was trimmed by 0 bases and J by 0 bases, leaving 10 bases between them. The CDR3: CASSLGVDSSGNTIYF. The CDR3 DNA reads as TGCGCCAGCAGCTTGGGTGTTGATTCCTCTGGAAACACCATATATTTT.

The chain employs TRBV20-1 and TRBJ2-1; the D is unclear. The CDR3 length is 14 residues. The germline V and J ends were trimmed by 1 base and 7 bases, with 14 bases remaining between them. Germline CDR1 is DFQATT and CDR2 is SNEGSKA (reference sequence). This CDR3 is CSARGGLGLNEQFF. CDR3 sequence (DNA): TGCAGTGCTAGAGGTGGTTTAGGTTTGAATGAGCAGTTCTTC.

The sample holds a few counts of this clonotype. This chain connects TRBV10-3 to TRBJ1-2; D not resolved. The V end was cut by 3 bases, the J end by 2 bases, with 7 bases between. The V gene's germline CDR1 is ENHRY and CDR2 SYGVKD. CDR3 length equals 13 residues. The CDR3 DNA reads TGTGCCATCAGTGACACCTCCAACTATGGCTACACCTTC. Its protein product is CAISDTSNYGYTF.

The genes are TRBV5-1 and TRBJ1-2; no firm D call. The CDR3 is made up of 12 amino acids. V was pared by 2 bases and J by 8 bases, with 10 bases between. Germline values: CDR1 SGHRS, CDR2 YFSETQ. The CDR3 region has the DNA TGCGCCAGCAGCTTTGGCACTGGGGGCTACACCTTC. Amino acid sequence: CASSFGTGGYTF.